The 22 T cell receptor beta chains in this list originate from one sample, sequenced in a study of CD8 T cells in ankylosing spondylitis (dated by TCRdb to about 2017). Library preparation was by 5' RACE. Sequencer: Illumina HiSeq 2500. Using fastp at Q25 and MiXCR, TCRdb reprocessed the public reads and kept productive beta chains. CDR3 protein sequences are deduplicated, and each keeps its most common genes and DNA. In all, the sample holds fewer than 400,000 distinct CDR3 sequences, and roughly 14% of those were seen once. The ten largest clonotypes hold approximately 1.1% of the sample. The sample comprised blood, either unsorted or a sorted T cell fraction (not recorded which). All receptors come from a male donor with ankylosing spondylitis or in good health (not recorded which).

This clonotype was detected a few times. V gene TRBV9 combines with J gene TRBJ2-3; 7 bases line up with TRBD2. V trimming: 0 bases; J trimming: 6 bases; junction bases outside the gene matches: 4. The germline CDR1 and CDR2 sequences are SGDLS and YYNGEE. The CDR3 loop spans 14 amino acids. The CDR3 sequence: CASSVAAGVDTQYF. In DNA form, the CDR3 reads TGTGCCAGCAGCGTAGCCGCGGGGGTTGATACGCAGTATTTT.

The chain recombines TRBV5-1 with TRBJ2-5; no clear D. Trimming removed 0 bases at V and 0 bases at J, with 9 bases between. Germline V gene sequence: CDR1 SGHRS, CDR2 YFSETQ. CDR3 length equals 15 residues. CDR3 bases: TGCGCCAGCAGCTTGGCGGGCTACCACCAAGAGACCCAGTACTTC. It yields the protein CASSLAGYHQETQYF.

This chain uses TRBV30 with TRBJ2-7, with D possibly matching TRBD2 (5 bases). The CDR3 length is 13 residues. Germline CDR1 is GTSNPN and CDR2 is SVGIG (reference sequence). V lost 1 base, J lost 2 bases, and 9 bases lay in between. This CDR3 reads CAWSGGSPYEQYF. The CDR3 coding sequence is TGTGCCTGGAGTGGAGGGAGCCCCTACGAGCAGTACTTC.

CDR3: CASSSSGGGPPEQYF. DNA of the CDR3: TGCGCCAGCAGCTCGAGTGGCGGGGGTCCTCCCGAGCAGTACTTC. The rearrangement joins TRBV5-1 to TRBJ2-7; 7 bases match TRBD2. The CDR3 contains 15 residues. J was trimmed by 6 bases and V by 3 bases; bases with no gene match: 12. CDR1 is SGHRS, CDR2 YFSETQ, per germline.

The J gene is TRBJ1-2, the V gene TRBV12-3 or TRBV12-4; 10 bases align to TRBD1. After removal of 6 bases from V and 8 bases from J, the junction contained 12 bases not matched to a gene. The CDR3 contains 15 residues. In nucleotides, the CDR3 is TGTGCCAGCAGCAATTTCAGGACAGGGGGAAAGGGCTACACCTTC. Its protein is CASSNFRTGGKGYTF.

The chain links TRBV12-3 or TRBV12-4 to TRBJ1-5; no firm D call. The CDR3 is made up of 13 amino acids. V dropped 7 bases and J dropped 2 bases, with 9 bases sitting between them. The CDR3 sequence: CASTPQGNQPQHF. The CDR3 DNA reads TGTGCCAGCACCCCTCAGGGCAATCAGCCCCAGCATTTT.

V usage is TRBV12-3 or TRBV12-4 and J usage is TRBJ1-4; D gene ambiguous. The CDR3 covers 12 residues. V was pared by 1 base and J by 11 bases, with 8 bases between. The CDR3 loop is CASSLESGKLFF. For the CDR3, the DNA is TGTGCCAGCAGTTTAGAATCGGGGAAACTGTTTTTT.

This clonotype was recorded many times. The V and J genes are TRBV12-3 or TRBV12-4 and TRBJ2-5; no definite D call. V dropped 3 bases and J dropped 2 bases, with 7 bases sitting between them. The CDR3 runs 13 residues. CDR3 loop: CASSFLPQETQYF. DNA of the CDR3: TGTGCCAGCAGTTTTCTCCCACAAGAGACCCAGTACTTC.

This clonotype was counted a few times. The chain is built from TRBV12-5 and TRBJ2-5; no clear D gene. The CDR3 is made up of 13 amino acids. CDR1 and CDR2 (germline): LGHNT, FRNRAP. V lost 6 bases, J lost 2 bases, and 10 bases lay in between. The CDR3 sequence is CASGGHNQETQYF. The CDR3 nucleotides read TGTGCTAGTGGGGGCCACAATCAAGAGACCCAGTACTTC.

This clonotype was recorded at least ten times. The V and J genes are TRBV2 and TRBJ1-2, with TRBD1 identical over 7 bases. In germline, CDR1 is SNHLY, CDR2 FYNNEI. This CDR3 contains 13 residues. J was trimmed by 2 bases and V by 3 bases; bases with no gene match: 0. CDR3 in DNA: TGTGCCAGCAGTGAGACAGGGAACTATGGCTACACCTTC. Protein product: CASSETGNYGYTF.

This clonotype was seen a few times. The chain employs TRBV2 and TRBJ2-5, with D maybe TRBD2 (5 bases). The CDR3 spans 16 residues. The V gene lost 7 bases and the J gene lost 5 bases, with 23 bases spanning the gap. Germline V gene sequence: CDR1 SNHLY, CDR2 FYNNEI. The CDR3 sequence: CASKDHGLPPRETQYF. The CDR3 nucleotides read TGTGCCAGCAAGGATCACGGACTCCCGCCAAGGGAGACCCAGTACTTC.

This clonotype showed up just a few times. V and J are TRBV20-1 and TRBJ2-3; D may match TRBD1 or TRBD2 (5 bases each). CDR1 and CDR2 from the germline V gene are DFQATT and SNEGSKA (reference sequence). V was clipped by 5 bases and J by 9 bases, with 12 bases between them. This CDR3 is 11 amino acids long. CDR3 nucleotides: TGCAGTGCTGCCCGGGGCGGGACGCAGTATTTT. Protein product: CSAARGGTQYF.

On this clonotype itself: One junction end does not reproduce the germline sequence, and a read error may be involved. This chain connects TRBV12-3 or TRBV12-4 to TRBJ2-1; D is possibly TRBD2 (7 bases). The CDR3 runs to 19 residues. The CDR3 DNA is TGTGCCTGCAGTTCAACCGGGGGGCTAGCGGTCGTCTCCTACAATGAGCAGTTCTTC. Protein product: CACSSTGGLAVVSYNEQFF.

V and J are TRBV3-1 and TRBJ2-3, with 8 bases lining up with TRBD1. V lost 3 bases and J lost 0; bases outside the gene matches: 5. The CDR3 totals 16 residues. CDR1 is LGHDT, CDR2 YNNKEL, per germline (reference sequence). The CDR3 region is CASSHGGQVSTDTQYF. The CDR3 DNA follows: TGTGCCAGCAGCCACGGGGGACAGGTTAGCACAGATACGCAGTATTTT.

CDR3 nucleotides: TGTGCCAGCAGCTACGGGTCATCCTCCTACAATGAGCAGTTCTTC. This translates into CASSYGSSSYNEQFF. The V and J genes are TRBV11-2 and TRBJ2-1; unclear D gene. The V end lost 4 bases, the J end lost 0 bases, and 10 bases lay between the germline ends. The CDR3 covers 15 residues. Looked up from germline, CDR1 is SGHAT and CDR2 is FQNNGV. Filled out from reference TRBV11-2 and TRBJ2-1, the complete variable domain reads EAGVAQSPRYKIIEKRQSVAFWCNPISGHATLYWYQQILGQGPKLLIQFQNNGVVDDSQLPKDRFSAERLKGVDSTLKIQPAKLEDSAVYLCASSYGSSSYNEQFFGPGTRLTVL.

The chain uses TRBV15 and TRBJ2-3; TRBD2 agrees at 8 bases. This CDR3 contains 18 residues. J lost 4 bases, V lost 3 bases, and 15 bases had no gene match. CDR1 LNHNV and CDR2 YYDKDF come from the germline V gene (reference sequence). CDR3 amino acids: CATSRRELAVKVPDTQYF. CDR3 bases: TGTGCCACCAGCAGGAGAGAACTAGCGGTTAAGGTGCCAGATACGCAGTATTTT.

CDR3 loop: CASSLLGHSGNTIYF. CDR3 DNA: TGCGCCAGCAGCTTGTTAGGGCACTCTGGAAACACCATATATTTT. This chain uses TRBV5-1 with TRBJ1-3; D call uncertain. The germline V gene encodes CDR1 SGHRS and CDR2 YFSETQ. Trimming shortened V by 1 base and J by 0 bases, and 8 bases separated the two germline ends. This CDR3 is 15 amino acids long.

The J gene is TRBJ1-2, the V gene TRBV7-9, with a possible D match to TRBD1 (6 bases). V shed 7 bases and J shed 3 bases, with 12 bases lying between them. The CDR3 length is 13 residues. Germline values: CDR1 SEHNR, CDR2 FQNEAQ (reference sequence). The DNA of the CDR3 is TGTGCCAGCAACCCGGGGGCGGACTATGGCTACACCTTC. Its protein is CASNPGADYGYTF. Combining the CDR3 with reference TRBV7-9 and TRBJ1-2 gives the whole variable domain DTGVSQNPRHKITKRGQNVTFRCDPISEHNRLYWYRQTLGQGPEFLTYFQNEAQLEKSRLLSDRFSAERPKGSFSTLEIQRTEQGDSAMYLCASNPGADYGYTFGSGTRLTVV.

Only a few counts were recorded for this clonotype. This chain joins TRBV5-1 and TRBJ1-5, with no clear D. This CDR3 is built from 13 residues. Trimming stripped 0 bases from V and 5 bases from J, with 6 bases between. The germline V gene encodes CDR1 SGHRS and CDR2 YFSETQ. The CDR3 DNA sequence: TGCGCCAGCAGCTTGGATATCGATCAGCCCCAGCATTTT. This gives the protein CASSLDIDQPQHF.

This clonotype was detected only a few times. J is TRBJ2-5 and V is TRBV5-1; 14 nucleotides line up with TRBD2. Trimming cost V 1 base and J 4 bases; bases outside gene matches: 15. Germline loops: CDR1 SGHRS, CDR2 YFSETQ. The CDR3 contains 20 residues. CDR3 nucleotides: TGCGCCAGCAGCTTGAGGGGAGCCATCGGACTAGCGGGGGGAAGAGAGACCCAGTACTTC. Its translation: CASSLRGAIGLAGGRETQYF. Filled out from reference TRBV5-1 and TRBJ2-5, the complete variable domain reads KAGVTQTPRYLIKTRGQQVTLSCSPISGHRSVSWYQQTPGQGLQFLFEYFSETQRNKGNFPGRFSGRQFSNSRSEMNVSTLELGDSALYLCASSLRGAIGLAGGRETQYFGPGTRLLVL.

This clonotype appeared a few times. This chain connects TRBV20-1 to TRBJ2-5; TRBD2 matches 10 bases. This CDR3 spans 15 amino acids. V shed 2 bases, J shed 5 bases, and the junction held 8 bases outside the gene matches. CDR1 is DFQATT, CDR2 SNEGSKA, per germline (reference sequence). The CDR3 sequence: CSARITAGGRETQYF. The CDR3 DNA follows: TGCAGTGCTAGAATAACAGCGGGGGGGCGCGAGACCCAGTACTTC.

The CDR3 here is CASSASGRVDEQYF. CDR3 nucleotides: TGCGCCAGCAGCGCTAGCGGGAGGGTCGACGAGCAGTACTTC. The rearrangement uses TRBV5-1 and TRBJ2-7, with 12 bases lining up with TRBD2. Germline CDR1 and CDR2: SGHRS and YFSETQ. This CDR3 contains 14 residues. The J segment lost 5 bases and the V segment lost 4 bases, leaving 4 bases of the junction unmatched.